Included here is one T cell receptor (beta chain) sequence, with context. The data originate from a study of technical replicates of blood from a few donors. TCRdb's copy holds only in-frame clones and misses some; the assay was immunoSEQ multiplex PCR. The table has about 97,000 clones, about 95% seen once. This CDR3 has 15 residues. Germline CDR1 reads LNHDA; CDR2 reads SQIVND (reference sequence). V lost 6 bases, J lost 1 base, and 7 bases stayed unmatched. Sequencing was done on a sample of T cells isolated from PBMCs. This clonotype was obtained from a human donor in good health. The V gene is TRBV19, the J gene TRBJ1-2; 8 bases fit TRBD1. CDR3 amino acids: CASRPGQAVNYGYTF. The DNA of the CDR3 is TGTGCCAGTAGACCGGGACAGGCAGTTAACTATGGCTACACCTTC.